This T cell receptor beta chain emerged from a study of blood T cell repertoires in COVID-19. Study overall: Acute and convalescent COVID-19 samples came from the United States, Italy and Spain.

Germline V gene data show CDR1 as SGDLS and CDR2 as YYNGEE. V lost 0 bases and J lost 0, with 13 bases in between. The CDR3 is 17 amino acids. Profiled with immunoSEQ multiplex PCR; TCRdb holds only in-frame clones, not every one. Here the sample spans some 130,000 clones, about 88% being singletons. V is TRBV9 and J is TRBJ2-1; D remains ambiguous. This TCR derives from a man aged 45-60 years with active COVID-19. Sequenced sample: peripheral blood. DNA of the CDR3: TGTGCCAGCAGCGTAGGTCAGGCCCTCGCCTCCTACAATGAGCAGTTCTTC. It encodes CASSVGQALASYNEQFF.